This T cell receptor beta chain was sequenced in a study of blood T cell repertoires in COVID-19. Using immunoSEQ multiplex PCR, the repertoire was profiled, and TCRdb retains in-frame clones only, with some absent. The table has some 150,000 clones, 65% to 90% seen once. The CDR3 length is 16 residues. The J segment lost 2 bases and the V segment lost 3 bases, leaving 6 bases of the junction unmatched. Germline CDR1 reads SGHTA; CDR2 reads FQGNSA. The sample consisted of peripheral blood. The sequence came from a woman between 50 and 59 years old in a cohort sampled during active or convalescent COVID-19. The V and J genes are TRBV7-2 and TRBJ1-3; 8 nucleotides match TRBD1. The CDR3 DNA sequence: TGTGCCAGCAGCTTGTCGGGACAGGCGACTGGAAACACCATATATTTT. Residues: CASSLSGQATGNTIYF.